This TCR beta chain was obtained from a study of human T cells and chemical hapten exposure. This clonotype appeared a few times. What it binds is unknown. Documented time point: patch test 2, 6 weeks after DPC sensitization. Described treatment: therapeutic diphenylcyclopropenone sensitization with weekly scalp DPC. Overall study results and limits: No alteration of TCRs above 1 in 1000 frequency was seen with DPC sensitization. Expanded TCRs clustered into significantly more large CDR3 similarity groups than controls, the analysis revealed.

MiXCR was run by TCRdb on the RACE reads, yielding one entry per CDR3 protein. The table lists approximately 350,000 distinct CDR3 sequences, under 6.5% of them singletons. Sequencing used whole blood, obtained in connection with sensitization to the hapten diphenylcyclopropenone (DPC). This clonotype originated in a woman younger than 30 with alopecia areata. Some clones in this sample may be carry-over from other donors' samples.

The DNA of the CDR3 is TGTGCCAGCAGCACCTATAGCTCTGGGGCCAACGTCCTGACTTTC. Protein sequence: CASSTYSSGANVLTF. The chain recombines TRBV5-5 with TRBJ2-6, with D uncertain. There are 15 residues in the CDR3. V lost 4 bases to trimming and J lost 0 bases, with 8 bases between them. Germline-derived CDR1 and CDR2 are SGHKS and YYEKEE (reference sequence).